These 24 T cell receptor beta chains were all obtained from the same sample, sequenced in a study of OX40 agonist ivuxolimab in advanced cancers. Libraries were prepared through the immunoSEQ multiplex PCR assay. Here the immuneACCESS table is served through TCRdb, limited to in-frame sequences with V and J called. Missing clones are a known gap in these copies; in checked studies unresolved V genes cover under half, and the rest lacks a known reason. This sample comprises some 65,000 clones, roughly 91% of them detected only once. Of the sample, 0.38% is held by the ten largest clones. Sequencing was performed on CD4+ or CD8+ T cells sorted from blood, taken in a trial of the OX40 agonist ivuxolimab. The receptors were sampled from an adult with an advanced solid tumor such as melanoma, head and neck, liver or kidney cancer.

The chain recombines TRBV10-2 with TRBJ1-2, with TRBD1 as a possible D gene (5 bases). The ends were cut back, 7 bases at V and 3 bases at J, with 18 bases in the middle. This CDR3 is built from 15 residues. CDR1 and CDR2 from the germline V gene are WSHSY and SAAADI. Here the CDR3 reads CASNPRRGGDYGYTF. The CDR3 DNA reads TGCGCCAGCAACCCGAGGCGGGGGGGGGACTATGGCTACACCTTC.

This chain connects TRBV7-2 to TRBJ1-5; TRBD1 matches at 9 bases. The CDR3 consists of 13 residues. V lost 5 bases to trimming and J lost 6 bases; unmatched junction nucleotides: 2. The V gene's germline CDR1 is SGHTA and CDR2 FQGNSA. CDR3 loop: CASSMDRGQPQHF. The CDR3 nucleotides are TGTGCCAGCAGCATGGACAGGGGTCAGCCCCAGCATTTT.

This clone was counted a few times. One junction end does not reproduce the germline sequence, and a read error may be involved. The chain recombines TRBV6-5 with TRBJ1-3; D gene unclear. The CDR3 totals 13 residues. The germline V gene has CDR1 MNHEY and CDR2 SVGAGI. CDR3 amino acids: CASPGGAGSTIYF. The CDR3 DNA sequence: TGTGCCAGCCCGGGAGGAGCTGGAAGCACCATATATTTT.

The rearrangement uses TRBV19 and TRBJ2-7; TRBD2 matches at 8 bases. CDR1 and CDR2 from the germline V gene are LNHDA and SQIVND (reference sequence). V shed 4 bases and J 3 bases; nucleotides not matched to a gene: 11. The CDR3 covers 16 residues. CDR3 region: CASSTRSGTRFYEQYF. In DNA form, the CDR3 reads TGTGCCAGTAGTACCCGATCCGGGACTAGGTTCTACGAGCAGTACTTC.

The rearrangement joins TRBV19 to TRBJ1-5; 8 nucleotides agree with TRBD1. This CDR3 is built from 13 residues. V lost 5 bases and J lost 5; bases outside the gene matches: 2. Germline lookup yields CDR1 LNHDA and CDR2 SQIVND (reference sequence). This CDR3 reads CASSADRDQPQHF. In DNA, the CDR3 is TGTGCCAGTAGTGCGGACAGGGATCAGCCCCAGCATTTT. Combining the CDR3 with reference TRBV19 and TRBJ1-5 gives the whole variable domain DGGITQSPKYLFRKEGQNVTLSCEQNLNHDAMYWYRQDPGQGLRLIYYSQIVNDFQKGDIAEGYSVSREKKESFPLTVTSAQKNPTAFYLCASSADRDQPQHFGDGTRLSIL.

The chain is built from TRBV5-1 and TRBJ2-2, with a possible D match to TRBD2 (7 bases). The germline V and J ends were trimmed by 4 bases and 2 bases, with 12 bases remaining between them. Germline values: CDR1 SGHRS, CDR2 YFSETQ. This CDR3 contains 15 residues. The CDR3 DNA is TGCGCCAGCAGCCCCGGGGGGCATAACACCGGGGAGCTGTTTTTT. Amino acid sequence: CASSPGGHNTGELFF.

The chain uses TRBV19 and TRBJ1-1; the match to TRBD1 covers 8 bases. Trimming removed 3 bases from V and 4 bases from J; junction bases left unmatched: 4. This CDR3 is built from 14 residues. The germline CDR1 and CDR2 sequences are LNHDA and SQIVND (reference sequence). The DNA of the CDR3 is TGTGCCAGTAGTATCCCAGGGGGCTTCACTGAAGCTTTCTTT. It yields the protein CASSIPGGFTEAFF.

The chain is built from TRBV7-9 and TRBJ2-5; no firm D call. The germline V and J ends were trimmed by 1 base and 10 bases, with 10 bases remaining between them. This CDR3 has 12 residues. Germline-derived CDR1 and CDR2 are SEHNR and FQNEAQ (reference sequence). The CDR3 loop is CASSLDSNRQYF. CDR3 nucleotide sequence: TGTGCCAGCAGCTTAGACTCAAACCGCCAGTACTTC. The full variable domain, in which reference TRBV7-9 and TRBJ2-5 provide the parts outside the CDR3, is DTGVSQNPRHKITKRGQNVTFRCDPISEHNRLYWYRQTLGQGPEFLTYFQNEAQLEKSRLLSDRFSAERPKGSFSTLEIQRTEQGDSAMYLCASSLDSNRQYFGPGTRLLVL.

The chain links TRBV7-2 to TRBJ1-2; TRBD1 matches 8 bases. The germline V gene has CDR1 SGHTA and CDR2 FQGNSA. This CDR3 contains 15 residues. With V trimmed by 4 bases and J by 5 bases, 9 bases remained unmatched. CDR3 loop: CASSSETGEGYGYTF. DNA for the CDR3: TGTGCCAGCAGCTCGGAGACAGGGGAGGGGTATGGCTACACCTTC.

The chain employs TRBV6-6 and TRBJ1-1; D remains unclear. Germline V lookup: CDR1 MNHNY, CDR2 SVGAGI (reference sequence). The V and J ends lost 0 bases and 4 bases respectively, with 15 bases between them. CDR3 length equals 16 residues. CDR3 nucleotide sequence: TGTGCCAGCAGTTACTCAGGGTTCGGGAAACTCACTGAAGCTTTCTTT. It codes for CASSYSGFGKLTEAFF.

The CDR3 loop reads CASSLYLTEKSKNIQYF. CDR3 nucleotide sequence: TGTGCCAGCAGCTTGTATCTTACGGAAAAATCTAAAAACATTCAGTACTTC. This chain links TRBV5-5 with TRBJ2-4; the D is unclear. Germline CDR1 reads SGHKS; CDR2 reads YYEKEE (reference sequence). This CDR3 has 17 amino acids. V dropped 1 base and J dropped 4 bases, with 18 bases sitting between them.

This clone has only one observation. The chain is built from TRBV6-6 and TRBJ1-1, with a possible D match to TRBD1 (6 bases). Trimming took 5 bases from V and 2 from J, leaving 15 bases between them. Germline V gene lookup returns CDR1 MNHNY and CDR2 SVGAGI (reference sequence). The length of the CDR3 is 15 residues. CDR3 residues: CASSRNRVLNTEAFF. DNA for the CDR3: TGTGCCAGCAGTCGGAACAGGGTCCTTAACACTGAAGCTTTCTTT.

This chain uses TRBV19 with TRBJ2-1; D possibly corresponds to TRBD2 (7 bases). This CDR3 region has 14 residues. Trimming stripped 8 bases from V and 1 base from J, with 12 bases between. From germline, CDR1 is LNHDA and CDR2 SQIVND (reference sequence). DNA for the CDR3: TGTGCCAGTTTGGCGGGGGCGTCCTACAATGAGCAGTTCTTC. Encoded protein: CASLAGASYNEQFF.

The chain is built from TRBV6-5 and TRBJ1-5; 7 bases line up with TRBD1. Germline V gene lookup returns CDR1 MNHEY and CDR2 SVGAGI. The trim removed 0 bases at V and 1 base at J, leaving 0 bases unmatched. The CDR3 has 15 amino acids. CDR3 coding DNA: TGTGCCAGCAGTTACTCGACAGGGAGCAATCAGCCCCAGCATTTT. It yields the protein CASSYSTGSNQPQHF.

The chain combines TRBV7-2 with TRBJ2-3; 9 bases fit TRBD2. The CDR3 length is 18 residues. CDR1 SGHTA and CDR2 FQGNSA come from the germline V gene. Unmatched junction bases numbered 8, after V lost 0 bases and J lost 1 base. The CDR3 spells CASSLAAPGTSRTDTQYF. The CDR3 DNA is TGTGCCAGCAGCTTAGCCGCTCCCGGGACTAGCCGCACAGATACGCAGTATTTT.

The chain uses TRBV27 and TRBJ2-3, with 12 bases matching TRBD2. Trimming removed 6 bases from V and 2 bases from J; junction bases left unmatched: 9. CDR3 size: 17 residues. Per germline, CDR1 MNHEY and CDR2 SMNVEV (reference sequence). In DNA, the CDR3 is TGTGCCAGCAGCCGAATAGCTAGCGGGGGGGTCACAGATACGCAGTATTTT. It yields the protein CASSRIASGGVTDTQYF.

The genes are TRBV19 and TRBJ2-7, with a possible D match to TRBD2 (6 bases). V was cut by 4 bases and J by 6 bases, with 13 bases left in between. Germline CDR1 reads LNHDA; CDR2 reads SQIVND (reference sequence). The CDR3 sequence is 13 residues long. In DNA, the CDR3 is TGTGCCAGTAGTAACGCGCTGGGGGGCGAGCAGTACTTC. Protein sequence: CASSNALGGEQYF. Together with reference TRBV19 and TRBJ2-7, the CDR3 gives the full variable domain: DGGITQSPKYLFRKEGQNVTLSCEQNLNHDAMYWYRQDPGQGLRLIYYSQIVNDFQKGDIAEGYSVSREKKESFPLTVTSAQKNPTAFYLCASSNALGGEQYFGPGTRLTVT.

This chain uses TRBV15 with TRBJ2-7, with D perhaps given as TRBD1 or TRBD2 (6 bases each). The CDR3 covers 15 residues. Deletions cut 0 bases from V and 2 bases from J, with 11 bases between. Per germline, CDR1 LNHNV and CDR2 YYDKDF (reference sequence). The CDR3 coding sequence is TGTGCCACCAGCAGAGATCGGGGGCCCCCCTACGAGCAGTACTTC. This encodes CATSRDRGPPYEQYF.

This clone turned up a few times. The chain is built from TRBV6-6 and TRBJ2-2, with D possibly being TRBD2 (6 bases). Germline values: CDR1 MNHNY, CDR2 SVGAGI (reference sequence). The V gene lost 5 bases and the J gene lost 4 bases, with 11 bases spanning the gap. This CDR3 has 14 amino acids. In nucleotides, the CDR3 is TGTGCCAGCAGTATTAGCGGCGGCACCGGGGAGCTGTTTTTT. It codes for CASSISGGTGELFF.

The rearrangement links TRBV7-2 to TRBJ1-4; D possibly corresponds to TRBD1 (5 bases). CDR1 and CDR2 (germline): SGHTA, FQGNSA. The CDR3 contains 16 residues. The V end was cut by 3 bases, the J end by 0 bases, with 11 bases between. DNA of the CDR3: TGTGCCAGCAGCTTCCAGGGCCCTCCAACTAATGAAAAACTGTTTTTT. Its protein is CASSFQGPPTNEKLFF.

The chain joins TRBV27 to TRBJ1-5; D uncertain. There are 15 residues in the CDR3. V lost 3 bases and J lost 0, with 9 bases in between. Germline CDR1 and CDR2: MNHEY and SMNVEV (reference sequence). The CDR3 sequence is CASSFGLGSNQPQHF. The CDR3 DNA sequence: TGTGCCAGCAGTTTCGGGTTGGGTAGCAATCAGCCCCAGCATTTT.

The rearrangement joins TRBV30 to TRBJ1-5; D may be TRBD1 (5 bases). CDR3 size: 15 residues. Trimming stripped 4 bases from V and 0 bases from J, with 13 bases between. Germline V gene sequence: CDR1 GTSNPN, CDR2 SVGIG (reference sequence). The CDR3 sequence is CAWTRGGASNQPQHF. For the CDR3, the DNA is TGTGCCTGGACCCGCGGAGGGGCTAGCAATCAGCCCCAGCATTTT.

This sequence joins TRBV7-2 and TRBJ2-1; D unclear. The V gene's germline CDR1 is SGHTA and CDR2 FQGNSA. This CDR3 comprises 14 residues. V lost 5 bases to trimming and J lost 9 bases, with 17 bases between them. The CDR3 sequence: CASSLETRPREQFF. The CDR3 DNA follows: TGTGCCAGCAGCCTAGAGACCCGTCCGCGTGAGCAGTTCTTC.

The V call is TRBV25-1, the J call TRBJ1-3; 7 bases align to TRBD1. Trimming at V came to 6 bases and at J to 0 bases, leaving 8 bases not matched to a gene. The CDR3 is made up of 16 amino acids. CDR1 is MGHDK, CDR2 SYGVNS, per germline. The CDR3 reads CASRGQGEISGNTIYF. The CDR3 DNA reads TGTGCCAGCAGGGGGCAGGGGGAAATCTCTGGAAACACCATATATTTT.